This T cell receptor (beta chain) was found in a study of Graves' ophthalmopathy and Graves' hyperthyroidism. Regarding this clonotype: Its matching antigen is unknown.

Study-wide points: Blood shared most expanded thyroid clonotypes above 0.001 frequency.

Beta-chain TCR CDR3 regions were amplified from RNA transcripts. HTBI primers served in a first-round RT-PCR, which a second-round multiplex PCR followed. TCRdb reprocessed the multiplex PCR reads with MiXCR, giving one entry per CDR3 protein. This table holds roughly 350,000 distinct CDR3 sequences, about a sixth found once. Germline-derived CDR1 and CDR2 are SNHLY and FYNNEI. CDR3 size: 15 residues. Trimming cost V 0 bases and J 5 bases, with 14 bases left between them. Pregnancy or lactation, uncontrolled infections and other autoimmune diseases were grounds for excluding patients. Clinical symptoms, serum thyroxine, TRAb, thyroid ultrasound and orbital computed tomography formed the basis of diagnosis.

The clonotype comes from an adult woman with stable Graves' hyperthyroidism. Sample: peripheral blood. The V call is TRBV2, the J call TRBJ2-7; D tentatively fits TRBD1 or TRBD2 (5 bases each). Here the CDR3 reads CASSEALQGANEQYF. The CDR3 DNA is TGTGCCAGCAGTGAAGCGCTTCAGGGAGCGAACGAGCAGTACTTC.